The source of this TCR beta chain is a study of neurological immune-mediated disorders. CDR3 length: 18 residues. The ends lost 5 bases at V and 2 bases at J; junction bases unmatched: 14. CDR1 and CDR2 (germline): SGHTA, FQGNSA. This clonotype was seen ten or more times. Its antigen is currently unknown. Over 190 million TCR-beta sequences from 15-18 subjects came from every sequencing run. One entry per CDR3 protein, called by TCRdb with MiXCR from the 5' RACE reads. Here the sample spans over 55,000 distinct CDR3 sequences, roughly 10% being singletons. The sample's time point: longitudinal time-point 1 (baseline). Study-level points and caveats: The expanded clones of different subjects shared no CDR3 amino acid sequences (suggesting private repertoires in all groups).

The receptor was derived from a male donor with HTLV-1-associated myelopathy (HAM/TSP). The V call is TRBV7-2, the J call TRBJ2-2, with TRBD1 matching over 7 bases. The sample taken for sequencing was PBMCs. The DNA for the CDR3 is TGTGCCAGCAGCGATATTACCCCGGGACAGCATAACACCGGGGAGCTGTTTTTT. This translates into CASSDITPGQHNTGELFF.